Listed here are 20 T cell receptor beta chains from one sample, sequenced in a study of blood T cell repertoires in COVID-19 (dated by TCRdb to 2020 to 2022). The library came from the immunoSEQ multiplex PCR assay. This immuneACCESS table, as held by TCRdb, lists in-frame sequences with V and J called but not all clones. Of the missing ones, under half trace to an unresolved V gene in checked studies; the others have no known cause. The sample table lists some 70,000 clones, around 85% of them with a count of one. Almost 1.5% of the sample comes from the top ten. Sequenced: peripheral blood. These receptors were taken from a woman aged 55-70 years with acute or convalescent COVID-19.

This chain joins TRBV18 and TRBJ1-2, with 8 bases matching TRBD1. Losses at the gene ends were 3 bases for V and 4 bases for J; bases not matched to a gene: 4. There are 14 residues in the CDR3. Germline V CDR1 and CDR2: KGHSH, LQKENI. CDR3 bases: TGTGCCAGCTCACCGACAGGGGAGGGCTATGGCTACACCTTC. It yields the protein CASSPTGEGYGYTF. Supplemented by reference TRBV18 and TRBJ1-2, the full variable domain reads NAGVMQNPRHLVRRRGQEARLRCSPMKGHSHVYWYRQLPEEGLKFMVYLQKENIIDESGMPKERFSAEFPKEGPSILRIQQVVRGDSAAYFCASSPTGEGYGYTFGSGTRLTVV.

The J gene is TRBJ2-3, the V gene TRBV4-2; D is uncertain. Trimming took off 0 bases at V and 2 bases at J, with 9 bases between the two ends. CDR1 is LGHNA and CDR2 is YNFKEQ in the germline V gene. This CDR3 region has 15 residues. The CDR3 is CASSQDLVSTDTQYF. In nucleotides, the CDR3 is TGTGCCAGCAGCCAAGATCTAGTATCCACAGATACGCAGTATTTT.

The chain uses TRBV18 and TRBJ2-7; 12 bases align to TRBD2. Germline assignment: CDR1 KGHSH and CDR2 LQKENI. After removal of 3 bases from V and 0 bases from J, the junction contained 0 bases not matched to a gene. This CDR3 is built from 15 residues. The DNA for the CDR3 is TGTGCCAGCTCACCGACTAGCGGGAGCTCCTACGAGCAGTACTTC. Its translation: CASSPTSGSSYEQYF.

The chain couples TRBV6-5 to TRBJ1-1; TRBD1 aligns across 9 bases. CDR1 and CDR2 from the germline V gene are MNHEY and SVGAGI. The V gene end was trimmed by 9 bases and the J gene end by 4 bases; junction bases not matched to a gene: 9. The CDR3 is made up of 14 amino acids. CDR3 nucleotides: TGTGCCAGTGACAGGGGGTATATGGGCACTGAAGCTTTCTTT. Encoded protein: CASDRGYMGTEAFF.

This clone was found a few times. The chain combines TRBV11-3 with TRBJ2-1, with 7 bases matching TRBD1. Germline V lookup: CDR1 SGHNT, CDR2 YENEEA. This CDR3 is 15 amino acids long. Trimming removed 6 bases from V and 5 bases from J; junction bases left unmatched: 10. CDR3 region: CASSQRQGDHNEQFF. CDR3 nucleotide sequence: TGTGCCAGCAGTCAGAGACAGGGAGATCACAATGAGCAGTTCTTC.

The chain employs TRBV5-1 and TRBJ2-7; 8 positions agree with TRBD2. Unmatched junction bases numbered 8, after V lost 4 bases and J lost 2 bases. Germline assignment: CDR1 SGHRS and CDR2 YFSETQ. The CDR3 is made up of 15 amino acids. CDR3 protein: CASSPGGAMAYEQYF. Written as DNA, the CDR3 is TGCGCCAGCAGCCCCGGGGGGGCGATGGCCTACGAGCAGTACTTC.

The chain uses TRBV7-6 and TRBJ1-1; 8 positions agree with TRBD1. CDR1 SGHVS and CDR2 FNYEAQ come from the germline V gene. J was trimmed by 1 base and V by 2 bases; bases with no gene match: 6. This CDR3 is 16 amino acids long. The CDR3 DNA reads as TGTGCCAGCAGCTTAATCGTGACAGGGGAGAACACTGAAGCTTTCTTT. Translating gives CASSLIVTGENTEAFF.

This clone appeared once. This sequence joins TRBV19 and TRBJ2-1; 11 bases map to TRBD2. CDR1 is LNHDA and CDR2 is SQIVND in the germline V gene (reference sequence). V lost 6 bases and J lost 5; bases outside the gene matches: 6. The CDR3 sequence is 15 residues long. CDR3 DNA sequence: TGTGCCAGTAGCGTTAGCGGGAGGGGCAACAATGAGCAGTTCTTC. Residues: CASSVSGRGNNEQFF.

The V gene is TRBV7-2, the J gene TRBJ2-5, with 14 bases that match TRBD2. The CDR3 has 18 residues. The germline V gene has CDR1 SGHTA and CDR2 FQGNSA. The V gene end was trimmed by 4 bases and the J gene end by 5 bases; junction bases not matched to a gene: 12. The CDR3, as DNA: TGTGCCAGCAGCTCACGGAAGACTAGCGGGGGGGTCCGTGAGACCCAGTACTTC. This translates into CASSSRKTSGGVRETQYF.

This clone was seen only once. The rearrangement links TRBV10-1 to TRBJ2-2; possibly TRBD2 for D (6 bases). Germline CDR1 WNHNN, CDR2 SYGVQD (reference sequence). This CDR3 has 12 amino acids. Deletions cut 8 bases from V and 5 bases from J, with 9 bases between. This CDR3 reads CASGRWTGELFF. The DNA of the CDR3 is TGCGCCAGCGGGAGGTGGACCGGGGAGCTGTTTTTT.

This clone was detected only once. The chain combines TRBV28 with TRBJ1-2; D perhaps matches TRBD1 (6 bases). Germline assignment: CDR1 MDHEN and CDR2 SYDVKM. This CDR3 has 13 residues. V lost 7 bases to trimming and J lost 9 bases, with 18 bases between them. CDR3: CASTSGGLQSYTF. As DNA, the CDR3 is TGTGCCAGCACAAGCGGGGGGCTCCAGAGCTACACCTTC.

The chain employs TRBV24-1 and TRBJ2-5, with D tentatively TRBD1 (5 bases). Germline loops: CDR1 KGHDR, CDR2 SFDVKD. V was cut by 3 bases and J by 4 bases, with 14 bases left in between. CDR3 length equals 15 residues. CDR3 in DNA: TGTGCCACCAGTGATCCCCAGGGTGCGGTAGAGACCCAGTACTTC. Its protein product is CATSDPQGAVETQYF.

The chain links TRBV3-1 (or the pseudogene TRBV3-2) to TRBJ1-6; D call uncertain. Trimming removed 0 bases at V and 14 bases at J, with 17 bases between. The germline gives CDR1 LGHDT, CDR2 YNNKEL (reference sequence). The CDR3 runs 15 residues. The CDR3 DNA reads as TGTGCCAGCAGCCAAGAGCCCTCGCCTCCGCGAACCCTCCACTTT. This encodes CASSQEPSPPRTLHF.

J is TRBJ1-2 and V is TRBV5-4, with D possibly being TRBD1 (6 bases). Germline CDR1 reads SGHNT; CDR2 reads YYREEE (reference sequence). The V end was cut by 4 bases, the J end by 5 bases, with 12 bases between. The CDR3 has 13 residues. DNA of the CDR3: TGTGCCAGCAGCCCGGACAGAACTTATGGCTACACCTTC. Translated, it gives CASSPDRTYGYTF.

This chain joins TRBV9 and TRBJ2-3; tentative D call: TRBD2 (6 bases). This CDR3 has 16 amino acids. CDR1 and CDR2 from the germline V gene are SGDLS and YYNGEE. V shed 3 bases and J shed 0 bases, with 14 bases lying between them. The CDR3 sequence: CASSDPRGRSTDTQYF. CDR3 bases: TGTGCCAGCAGCGACCCTCGGGGGAGAAGCACAGATACGCAGTATTTT.

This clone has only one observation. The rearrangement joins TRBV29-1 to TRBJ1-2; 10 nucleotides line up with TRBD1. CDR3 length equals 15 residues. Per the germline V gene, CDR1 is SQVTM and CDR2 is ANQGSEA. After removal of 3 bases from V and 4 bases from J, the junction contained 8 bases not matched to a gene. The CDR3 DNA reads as TGCAGCGTTGAGTCCACCGGGACAGGGGCCTATGGCTACACCTTC. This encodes CSVESTGTGAYGYTF. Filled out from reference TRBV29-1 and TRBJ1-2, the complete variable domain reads SAVISQKPSRDICQRGTSLTIQCQVDSQVTMMFWYRQQPGQSLTLIATANQGSEATYESGFVIDKFPISRPNLTFSTLTVSNMSPEDSSIYLCSVESTGTGAYGYTFGSGTRLTVV.

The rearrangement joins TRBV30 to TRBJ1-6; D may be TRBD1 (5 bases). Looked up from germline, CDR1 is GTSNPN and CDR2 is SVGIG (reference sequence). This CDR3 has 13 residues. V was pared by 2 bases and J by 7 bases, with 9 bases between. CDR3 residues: CAWSSPGNSPLHF. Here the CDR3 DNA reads TGTGCCTGGAGTTCCCCAGGGAATTCACCCCTCCACTTT.

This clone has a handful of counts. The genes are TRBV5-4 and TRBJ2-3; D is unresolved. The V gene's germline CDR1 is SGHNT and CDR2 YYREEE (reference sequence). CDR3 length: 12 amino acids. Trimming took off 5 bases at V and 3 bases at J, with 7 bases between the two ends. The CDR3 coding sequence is TGTGCCAGCAGTCAGGAAACAGATACGCAGTATTTT. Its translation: CASSQETDTQYF. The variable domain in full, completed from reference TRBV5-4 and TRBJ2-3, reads ETGVTQSPTHLIKTRGQQVTLRCSSQSGHNTVSWYQQALGQGPQFIFQYYREEENGRGNFPPRFSGLQFPNYSSELNVNALELDDSALYLCASSQETDTQYFGPGTRLTVL.

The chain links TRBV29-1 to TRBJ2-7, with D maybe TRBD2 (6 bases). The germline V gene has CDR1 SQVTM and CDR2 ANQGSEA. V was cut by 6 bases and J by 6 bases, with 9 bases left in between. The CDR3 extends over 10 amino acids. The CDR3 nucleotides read TGCAGCGTGGAGGGAGCCGAGCAGTACTTC. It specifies CSVEGAEQYF.

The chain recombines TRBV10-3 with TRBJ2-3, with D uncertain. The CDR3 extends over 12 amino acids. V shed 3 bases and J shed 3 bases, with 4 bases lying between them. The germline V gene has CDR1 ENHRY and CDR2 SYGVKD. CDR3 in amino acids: CAISDTTDTQYF. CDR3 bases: TGTGCCATCAGTGACACAACAGATACGCAGTATTTT.